A selection of T cell receptor beta chains follows, all from one sample in a study of vaccination effects on CD4 cells after COVID-19. The antigens of these receptors remain unknown. Sequencing was performed with immunoSEQ multiplex PCR; in TCRdb, only in-frame clones are kept and a portion is missing. The data hold around 46,000 clones, with more than 65% observed a single time. The source was CD4+ T cells from PBMCs cultured without peptide, collected before COVID-19 vaccination. These receptors came from a human donor who received a COVID-19 vaccine. The CDR3 runs from the conserved cysteine through the conserved F or W. Each record gives: J gene, CDR3 length, V gene, CDR3 protein.

J: TRBJ1-5
length: 16
V: TRBV14
CDR3: CASSPFGTGGRQPQHF

J: TRBJ2-1
length: 12
V: TRBV4-1
CDR3: CASSQVGQKQFF

J: TRBJ2-5
length: 18
V: TRBV4-2
CDR3: CASSQGLAGEGPGETQYF

J: TRBJ1-4
length: 13
V: TRBV5-4
CDR3: CASSLVPGEKLFF

J: TRBJ2-3
length: 13
V: TRBV12-3/TRBV12-4
CDR3: CASSLGGEDTQYF

J: TRBJ1-5
length: 16
V: TRBV27
CDR3: CASSPGGGYSNQPQHF

J: TRBJ1-1
length: 16
V: TRBV4-1
CDR3: CASSHQSGAQNTEAFF

J: TRBJ2-5
length: 16
V: TRBV4-1
CDR3: CASSLGLAGGMETQYF

J: TRBJ2-5
length: 17
V: TRBV4-2
CDR3: CASSQAGLAGGQETQYF

J: TRBJ1-3
length: 17
V: TRBV7-2
CDR3: CASSLAWLSSAGNTIYF

J: TRBJ2-3
length: 15
V: TRBV3-1/TRBV3-2
CDR3: CASSLTSGGGDTQYF

J: TRBJ1-5
length: 13
V: TRBV18
CDR3: CASSSDRNQPQHF

J: TRBJ2-7
length: 15
V: TRBV7-2
CDR3: CASSTIAGSTYEQYF

J: TRBJ2-1
length: 17
V: TRBV28
CDR3: CASSFLPGSSSYNEQFF

J: TRBJ2-6
length: 16
V: TRBV4-1
CDR3: CASSQWGTAGANVLTF

J: TRBJ1-1
length: 13
V: TRBV7-9
CDR3: CASSLGPYTEAFF

J: TRBJ2-3
length: 15
V: TRBV30
CDR3: CAWSFSGGAADTQYF

J: TRBJ2-5
length: 15
V: TRBV6-5
CDR3: CASRFTSGSRETQYF

J: TRBJ1-2
length: 14
V: TRBV28
CDR3: CASRYTGTSYGYTF

J: TRBJ1-2
length: 14
V: TRBV28
CDR3: CASTSGGQAVGYTF

J: TRBJ2-2
length: 14
V: TRBV10-3
CDR3: CAIRGTGFGGELFF

J: TRBJ1-1
length: 13
V: TRBV18
CDR3: CASSPEWGREAFF

J: TRBJ2-3
length: 17
V: TRBV7-2
CDR3: CASSLAATGGRTDTQYF

J: TRBJ1-2
length: 12
V: TRBV29-1
CDR3: CSRPQVEYGYTF

J: TRBJ1-1
length: 16
V: TRBV25-1
CDR3: CASSKGPGQGASGAFF

J: TRBJ2-1
length: 15
V: TRBV7-2
CDR3: CASSLETSSYNEQFF

J: TRBJ2-7
length: 16
V: TRBV6-5
CDR3: CASSYSITQGKAEQYF

J: TRBJ1-5
length: 16
V: TRBV28
CDR3: CASSLRGRGAGQPQHF

J: TRBJ1-2
length: 15
V: TRBV19
CDR3: CASSSPYRGGYGYTF

J: TRBJ1-1
length: 15
V: TRBV6-5
CDR3: CASSSDRLRGTEAFF

J: TRBJ2-1
length: 16
V: TRBV3-1/TRBV3-2
CDR3: CASSQGTSGAYNEQFF

J: TRBJ1-2
length: 16
V: TRBV6-2/TRBV6-3
CDR3: CASSSGQGTPHYGYTF

J: TRBJ2-5
length: 14
V: TRBV18
CDR3: CASSPRTSGETQYF

J: TRBJ2-4
length: 14
V: TRBV5-1
CDR3: CASSDTGGHNIQYF

J: TRBJ2-4
length: 16
V: TRBV27
CDR3: CASSLSGGQGMNIQYF

J: TRBJ2-2
length: 16
V: TRBV4-1
CDR3: CASSQVLRARTGELFF

J: TRBJ2-5
length: 11
V: TRBV20-1
CDR3: CSARKLGQGYF

J: TRBJ2-5
length: 13
V: TRBV6-6
CDR3: CASSRKGGGTQYF

J: TRBJ2-7
length: 16
V: TRBV25-1
CDR3: CASSEGGLTHSYEQYF

J: TRBJ1-6
length: 16
V: TRBV5-1
CDR3: CASSSRGRVQDSPLHF

J: TRBJ1-5
length: 13
V: TRBV4-3
CDR3: CASSQNSNQPQHF

J: TRBJ2-3
length: 15
V: TRBV5-6
CDR3: CASSDAAGAAYTQYF

J: TRBJ2-1
length: 14
V: TRBV10-3
CDR3: CAISELGLDNEQFF

J: TRBJ1-5
length: 16
V: TRBV19
CDR3: CASSIGGGPSNQPQHF

J: TRBJ2-5
length: 15
V: TRBV6-5
CDR3: CASSYVRSDQETQYF